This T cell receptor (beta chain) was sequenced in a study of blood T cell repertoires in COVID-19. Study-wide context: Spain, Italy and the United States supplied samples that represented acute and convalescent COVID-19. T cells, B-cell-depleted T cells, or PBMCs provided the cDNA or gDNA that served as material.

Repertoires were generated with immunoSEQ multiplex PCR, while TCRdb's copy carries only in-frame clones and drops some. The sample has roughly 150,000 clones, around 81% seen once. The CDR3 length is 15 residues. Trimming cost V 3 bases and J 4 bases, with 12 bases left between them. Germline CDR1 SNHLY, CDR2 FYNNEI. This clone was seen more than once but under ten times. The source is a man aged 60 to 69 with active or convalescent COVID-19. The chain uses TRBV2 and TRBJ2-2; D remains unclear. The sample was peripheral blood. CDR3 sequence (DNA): TGTGCCAGCAGTGAGGGCCGAATCCCCACCGGGGAGCTGTTTTTT. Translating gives CASSEGRIPTGELFF.